This T cell receptor (beta chain) was profiled in a study of cytomegalovirus exposure and HLA in healthy donors. General observations from the study: Cytomegalovirus status, reportedly, was diagnosed with high specificity and sensitivity by the classifier. Presence/absence analyses treated sequencing depth as roughly uniform across donors. Analyzed later, association rates of TCRs varied across HLA loci, with DRB1 most and HLA-C fewest. Owing to their indistinguishability, certain V segments, notably TRBV6-2 and TRBV6-3, were excluded.

A word on this clone: The antigen remains unidentified.

Primers for the PCR totalled 60 Vbeta and 13 Jbeta. This table comes from immunoSEQ multiplex PCR, and its TCRdb copy is limited to in-frame clones, with some not included. Of roughly 160,000 clones detected, around 80% appear once; the ten largest clones hold approximately 2%. Germline V lookup: CDR1 LNHNV, CDR2 YYDKDF (reference sequence). The junction had 2 bases not matched to a gene; V was cut back by 3 bases and J by 0 bases. CDR3 length: 15 amino acids. V usage is TRBV15 and J usage is TRBJ1-1, with 9 bases that match TRBD1. The clonotype was recovered from a middle-aged man in good health and CMV-seronegative. Sequencing was carried out using PBMCs. The DNA for the CDR3 is TGTGCCACCAGCAGCCGGGACAGGGTGAACACTGAAGCTTTCTTT. It yields the protein CATSSRDRVNTEAFF.